This T cell receptor beta chain came from a study of cytomegalovirus exposure and HLA in healthy donors. The study, taken as a whole, reports: Investigators reported 164 TCR beta chains as tied to cytomegalovirus.

It was healthy bone marrow donors who served as donors. V was clipped by 4 bases and J by 2 bases, with 15 bases between them. The CDR3 totals 16 residues. Germline V gene sequence: CDR1 MNHNS, CDR2 SASEGT. PCR employed 60 Vbeta and 13 Jbeta primers. Profiled with immunoSEQ multiplex PCR; TCRdb holds only in-frame clones, not every one. The sample records fewer than 250,000 clones, around 83% being singletons. This clone appeared a few times. Its specificity is unknown. What was sequenced was PBMCs. The sequence was collected from a woman between 50 and 59 years old in good health and CMV-seropositive. The V gene is TRBV6-1, the J gene TRBJ1-5; D remains ambiguous. The CDR3, as DNA: TGTGCCAGCAGTGGATACAGTTTATTGGGCAATCAGCCCCAGCATTTT. Translating gives CASSGYSLLGNQPQHF.